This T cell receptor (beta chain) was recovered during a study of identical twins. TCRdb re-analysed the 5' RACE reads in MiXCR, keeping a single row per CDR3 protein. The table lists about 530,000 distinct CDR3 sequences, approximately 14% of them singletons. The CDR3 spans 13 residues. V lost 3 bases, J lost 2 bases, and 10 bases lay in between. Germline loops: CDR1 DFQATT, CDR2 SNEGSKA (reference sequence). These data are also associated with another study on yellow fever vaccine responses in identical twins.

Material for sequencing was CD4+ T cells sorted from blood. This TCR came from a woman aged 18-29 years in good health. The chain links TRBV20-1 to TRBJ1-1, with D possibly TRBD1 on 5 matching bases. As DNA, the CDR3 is TGCAGTGCTAGTGGGACGACAAACACTGAAGCTTTCTTT. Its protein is CSASGTTNTEAFF.